What follows are 32 T cell receptor beta chains derived from one specimen sequenced in a study of T-cell memory formation after mild COVID-19. Via MiXCR, TCRdb re-called the 5' RACE reads, giving one row per CDR3 protein. The repertoire holds 150,000 to 200,000 distinct CDR3 sequences, with approximately 18% as singletons. Sequenced sample: PBMCs or a T cell subset sorted from them (not recorded which). The origin of the receptors is a man in his late teens or twenties who had mild COVID-19 (a few samples of this study predate the infection). Cell type and time point are not known.

A few counts support this clonotype. The chain combines TRBV7-2 with TRBJ2-5; TRBD2 aligns across 12 bases. Trimming removed 2 bases from V and 5 bases from J; junction bases left unmatched: 6. This CDR3 has 16 residues. Germline V lookup: CDR1 SGHTA, CDR2 FQGNSA. CDR3 DNA: TGTGCCAGCAGCTTAAGACTAGCGGGGGTCGTGGAGACCCAGTACTTC. It codes for CASSLRLAGVVETQYF.

The chain is built from TRBV9 and TRBJ2-1; 7 bases agree with TRBD2. Unmatched junction bases numbered 10, after V lost 0 bases and J lost 7 bases. The germline V gene has CDR1 SGDLS and CDR2 YYNGEE. The CDR3 length is 16 residues. The CDR3 protein is CASSVAVLAGRNEQFF. The CDR3 DNA reads as TGTGCCAGCAGCGTAGCCGTCTTAGCGGGTCGAAATGAGCAGTTCTTC.

This clonotype was counted only a few times. J is TRBJ2-1 and V is TRBV7-2; 8 bases are shared with TRBD2. The trim removed 2 bases at V and 9 bases at J, leaving 6 bases unmatched. Germline V lookup: CDR1 SGHTA, CDR2 FQGNSA. This CDR3 contains 14 residues. The chain's CDR3 is CASSLYRGGGEQFF. In DNA form, the CDR3 reads TGTGCCAGCAGCTTATATCGGGGGGGAGGTGAGCAGTTCTTC.

This clonotype was observed a few times. The CDR3 DNA is TGCAGTGTAGGGGAGGGAACAGAGACCCAGTACTTC. Its translation: CSVGEGTETQYF. This chain connects TRBV20-1 to TRBJ2-5; 7 bases map to TRBD2. Germline CDR1 DFQATT, CDR2 SNEGSKA (reference sequence). The CDR3 is made up of 12 amino acids. V lost 7 bases and J lost 4; bases outside the gene matches: 6.

This clonotype was detected ten times or more. The chain is built from TRBV7-2 and TRBJ1-2, with 8 bases fitting TRBD1. This CDR3 region has 14 residues. Germline CDR1 reads SGHTA; CDR2 reads FQGNSA. Trimming took 5 bases from V and 5 from J; bases not matched to a gene: 7. CDR3: CASSVSGQGYGYTF. The CDR3, as DNA: TGTGCCAGCAGCGTAAGCGGACAGGGTTATGGCTACACCTTC.

The rearrangement joins TRBV7-3 to TRBJ2-3, with D possibly TRBD1 on 7 matching bases. CDR1 is SGHTA, CDR2 FQGTGA, per germline. The CDR3 contains 15 residues. V dropped 5 bases and J dropped 5 bases, with 17 bases sitting between them. For the CDR3, the DNA is TGTGCCAGCAGCCTAAGGAGGGGGCCGGGAGATACGCAGTATTTT. Translation gives CASSLRRGPGDTQYF.

This clonotype was picked up a small number of times. V usage is TRBV20-1 and J usage is TRBJ2-3; D possibly matches TRBD1 or TRBD2 (6 bases each). This CDR3 is 15 amino acids long. Germline assignment: CDR1 DFQATT and CDR2 SNEGSKA (reference sequence). The germline V and J ends were trimmed by 1 base and 1 base, with 12 bases remaining between them. For the CDR3, the DNA is TGCAGTGCTAGAGTTGAGGGGGAGGGCACAGATACGCAGTATTTT. Its translation is CSARVEGEGTDTQYF.

The table lists this clonotype with a few counts. The chain combines TRBV4-3 with TRBJ2-4; a possible D gene is TRBD1 (6 bases). Trimming removed 0 bases at V and 1 base at J, with 13 bases between. The length of the CDR3 is 17 residues. Germline V gives CDR1 LGHNA, CDR2 YSLEER. This CDR3 is CASSQEVAGVAKNIQYF. The CDR3 DNA follows: TGCGCCAGCAGCCAAGAGGTCGCAGGGGTTGCCAAAAACATTCAGTACTTC.

V usage is TRBV14 and J usage is TRBJ2-1; 12 bases fit TRBD2. Germline V gene lookup returns CDR1 SGHDN and CDR2 FVKESK. Trimming at V came to 2 bases and at J to 7 bases, leaving 0 bases not matched to a gene. The CDR3 runs to 14 residues. The CDR3 here is CASSQLAGGNEQFF. The CDR3 region has the DNA TGTGCCAGCAGCCAACTAGCGGGGGGGAATGAGCAGTTCTTC.

This clonotype was observed at least ten times. The gene calls are TRBV7-2 and TRBJ1-2; TRBD1 matches 9 bases. CDR1 and CDR2 (germline): SGHTA, FQGNSA. There are 13 residues in the CDR3. The ends lost 5 bases at V and 8 bases at J; junction bases unmatched: 6. The CDR3 nucleotides are TGTGCCAGCAGCGCTACAGGGGGCACAGGCTACACCTTC. Amino acid sequence: CASSATGGTGYTF.

This sequence joins TRBV20-1 and TRBJ2-3; D is possibly TRBD1 (5 bases). V was pared by 5 bases and J by 1 base, with 13 bases between. The CDR3 runs 14 residues. Germline V gene data show CDR1 as DFQATT and CDR2 as SNEGSKA (reference sequence). The CDR3: CSAPWQGGTDTQYF. The CDR3 DNA is TGCAGTGCTCCCTGGCAGGGCGGCACAGATACGCAGTATTTT.

V is TRBV10-3 and J is TRBJ1-5, with D possibly TRBD1 on 6 matching bases. The germline V and J ends were trimmed by 8 bases and 3 bases, with 11 bases remaining between them. The CDR3 covers 13 residues. CDR1 is ENHRY and CDR2 is SYGVKD in the germline V gene. In DNA form, the CDR3 reads TGTGCCATCGGACAGCAAGTCAATCAGCCCCAGCATTTT. Translation: CAIGQQVNQPQHF.

This chain uses TRBV3-1 with TRBJ2-7; D is uncertain. The CDR3 has 12 amino acids. V was pared by 3 bases and J by 0 bases, with 3 bases between. Germline CDR1 reads LGHDT; CDR2 reads YNNKEL (reference sequence). The CDR3 coding sequence is TGTGCCAGCAGCCATTCCTCCTACGAGCAGTACTTC. Translation gives CASSHSSYEQYF.

This clonotype has just a few counts. This sequence joins TRBV7-3 and TRBJ2-3; the D is unclear. The CDR3 consists of 15 residues. Germline-derived CDR1 and CDR2 are SGHTA and FQGTGA. V was pared by 5 bases and J by 0 bases, with 12 bases between. CDR3 in DNA: TGTGCCAGCAGCGTAAGTCAAGCTAGCACAGATACGCAGTATTTT. The encoded protein is CASSVSQASTDTQYF.

The V gene is TRBV28, the J gene TRBJ1-1; 10 bases fit TRBD1. Germline CDR1 is MDHEN and CDR2 is SYDVKM. The CDR3 runs to 14 residues. V dropped 4 bases and J dropped 7; count of bases not matched to a gene: 6. This chain's CDR3 is CASSSTGGAGEAFF. DNA for the CDR3: TGTGCCAGCAGTTCGACAGGGGGCGCAGGTGAAGCTTTCTTT. Full variable domain (remainder filled in from reference TRBV28 and TRBJ1-1): DVKVTQSSRYLVKRTGEKVFLECVQDMDHENMFWYRQDPGLGLRLIYFSYDVKMKEKGDIPEGYSVSREKKERFSLILESASTNQTSMYLCASSSTGGAGEAFFGQGTRLTVV.

The rearrangement links TRBV30 to TRBJ1-1; unclear D gene. Trimming took off 3 bases at V and 0 bases at J, with 11 bases between the two ends. The CDR3 spans 14 residues. CDR1 and CDR2 from the germline V gene are GTSNPN and SVGIG (reference sequence). Here the CDR3 DNA reads TGTGCCTGGAGCCGCCTCGACTTGAACACTGAAGCTTTCTTT. Its translation: CAWSRLDLNTEAFF. Using reference TRBV30 and TRBJ1-1 for the parts outside the CDR3, the full variable domain is SQTIHQWPATLVQPVGSPLSLECTVEGTSNPNLYWYRQAAGRGLQLLFYSVGIGQISSEVPQNLSASRPQDRQFILSSKKLLLSDSGFYLCAWSRLDLNTEAFFGQGTRLTVV.

This clonotype has just a few counts. The chain joins TRBV3-1 to TRBJ1-1; tentatively, D is TRBD1 (5 bases). V was pared by 1 base and J by 7 bases, with 13 bases between. CDR3 length: 14 amino acids. Germline V CDR1 and CDR2: LGHDT, YNNKEL (reference sequence). This chain's CDR3 is CASSQGGAGNEAFF. CDR3 sequence (DNA): TGTGCCAGCAGCCAAGGGGGCGCGGGTAATGAAGCTTTCTTT.

This rearrangement joins TRBV5-1 to TRBJ1-5; the D gene is possibly TRBD1 (6 bases). This CDR3 comprises 15 residues. Deletions cut 0 bases from V and 3 bases from J, with 10 bases between. Germline V gives CDR1 SGHRS, CDR2 YFSETQ. CDR3 protein: CASSLDPGANQPQHF. DNA for the CDR3: TGCGCCAGCAGCTTGGATCCGGGGGCCAATCAGCCCCAGCATTTT.

The chain uses TRBV18 and TRBJ2-5, with 7 bases matching TRBD2. The V and J ends lost 0 bases and 4 bases, in that order; junction bases with no gene match: 5. The CDR3 is 15 residues long. CDR1 and CDR2 from the germline V gene are KGHSH and LQKENI. Here the CDR3 DNA reads TGTGCCAGCTCACCACCCGGGAGGTCAAGAGAGACCCAGTACTTC. Amino acids: CASSPPGRSRETQYF.

This clonotype has more than one count but fewer than ten. The chain joins TRBV29-1 to TRBJ1-1, with unresolved D. Trimming removed 7 bases from V and 2 bases from J, with 14 bases in between. CDR3 length: 13 amino acids. Germline V lookup: CDR1 SQVTM, CDR2 ANQGSEA. The DNA for the CDR3 is TGCAGCGCTAAAACCGGTACTAACACTGAAGCTTTCTTT. Translated: CSAKTGTNTEAFF.

The chain is built from TRBV7-9 and TRBJ1-1; the match to TRBD1 covers 7 bases. The CDR3 totals 14 residues. V was clipped by 0 bases and J by 9 bases; unmatched bases: 7. Germline V gene lookup returns CDR1 SEHNR and CDR2 FQNEAQ (reference sequence). As DNA, the CDR3 is TGTGCCAGCAGCTTAGCGGGACAGAAAGCCAAAGCTTTCTTT. It is translated as CASSLAGQKAKAFF. Looking up the rest from reference TRBV7-9 and TRBJ1-1 gives the full variable domain: DTGVSQNPRHKITKRGQNVTFRCDPISEHNRLYWYRQTLGQGPEFLTYFQNEAQLEKSRLLSDRFSAERPKGSFSTLEIQRTEQGDSAMYLCASSLAGQKAKAFFGQGTRLTVV.

This clonotype was detected only a few times. V and J are TRBV5-1 and TRBJ1-1, with 11 bases matching TRBD1. V was clipped by 5 bases and J by 5 bases; unmatched bases: 5. Germline V gene sequence: CDR1 SGHRS, CDR2 YFSETQ. The length of the CDR3 is 14 residues. CDR3 loop: CASRRDRGSTEAFF. CDR3 in DNA: TGCGCCAGCAGACGGGACAGGGGGTCGACTGAAGCTTTCTTT.

This chain joins TRBV11-2 and TRBJ2-4; possibly TRBD1 or TRBD2 for D (6 bases each). V was clipped by 3 bases and J by 8 bases, with 11 bases between them. The CDR3 extends over 13 amino acids. CDR1 and CDR2 from the germline V gene are SGHAT and FQNNGV. In nucleotides, the CDR3 is TGTGCCAGCAGCTTCAGGGGAGGAGACATTCAGTACTTC. It is translated as CASSFRGGDIQYF.

The chain joins TRBV6-2 or TRBV6-3 to TRBJ1-1; a possible D gene is TRBD1 (6 bases). V was pared by 7 bases and J by 4 bases, with 16 bases between. The CDR3 runs to 14 residues. Germline V gene sequence: CDR1 MNHEY, CDR2 SVGEGT. CDR3 region: CASIPWGGRTEAFF. Here the CDR3 DNA reads TGTGCCAGCATCCCCTGGGGGGGCCGCACTGAAGCTTTCTTT.

J is TRBJ2-7 and V is TRBV6-6, with D maybe TRBD1 (6 bases). Trimming shortened V by 6 bases and J by 5 bases, and 11 bases separated the two germline ends. Germline CDR1 and CDR2: MNHNY and SVGAGI (reference sequence). The CDR3 totals 12 residues. The CDR3 sequence is CASSGRGHEQYF. CDR3 coding DNA: TGTGCCAGCAGCGGCAGGGGCCACGAGCAGTACTTC.

The gene calls are TRBV24-1 and TRBJ2-6, with D possibly being TRBD1 (5 bases). This CDR3 has 15 residues. Germline CDR1 is KGHDR and CDR2 is SFDVKD. Deletions cut 5 bases from V and 1 base from J, with 8 bases between. The DNA of the CDR3 is TGTGCCACCAGTGCCCAGGGTTCTGGGGCCAACGTCCTGACTTTC. Translated, it gives CATSAQGSGANVLTF.

This clonotype was picked up one time. DNA of the CDR3: TGTGCCAGCAGTCCTTCACAGGGCGCCGCGAACACTGAAGCTTTCTTT. Translating it yields CASSPSQGAANTEAFF. The chain links TRBV28 to TRBJ1-1; D possibly corresponds to TRBD1 (6 bases). The CDR3 covers 16 residues. Trimming took 5 bases from V and 1 from J, leaving 17 bases between them. Germline CDR1 reads MDHEN; CDR2 reads SYDVKM.

In its sample, this clonotype was seen a few times. The gene calls are TRBV19 and TRBJ1-5; D gene ambiguous. Germline values: CDR1 LNHDA, CDR2 SQIVND (reference sequence). The CDR3 sequence is 16 residues long. V lost 0 bases and J 0 bases, leaving 9 bases between the germline ends. The CDR3 region has the DNA TGTGCCAGTAGTATAGAGCGGCCTCCTAGCAATCAGCCCCAGCATTTT. Residues: CASSIERPPSNQPQHF.

This clonotype was picked up a small number of times. V gene TRBV6-2 or TRBV6-3 combines with J gene TRBJ1-2, with D perhaps matching TRBD1 (5 bases). The V end was cut by 7 bases, the J end by 2 bases, with 26 bases between. The germline V gene encodes CDR1 MNHEY and CDR2 SVGEGT. The CDR3 totals 18 residues. DNA for the CDR3: TGTGCCAGCAACCTGGGAAGGGGCCGGGAAAAGATGAACTATGGCTACACCTTC. It translates to CASNLGRGREKMNYGYTF.

In this sample, this clonotype turned up a few times. The rearrangement joins TRBV4-2 to TRBJ2-7; 11 nucleotides agree with TRBD2. The CDR3 sequence is 16 residues long. J lost 0 bases, V lost 4 bases, and 5 bases had no gene match. Germline V CDR1 and CDR2: LGHNA, YNFKEQ. The CDR3 DNA follows: TGTGCCAGCAGCCTTTCTAGCGGGGGGCTCTCCTACGAGCAGTACTTC. Protein: CASSLSSGGLSYEQYF.

V usage is TRBV7-2 and J usage is TRBJ2-3, with 10 bases fitting TRBD2. Germline V gene data show CDR1 as SGHTA and CDR2 as FQGNSA. The CDR3 sequence is 17 residues long. J gave up 1 base and V 1 base, and 5 bases lay outside the gene matches. CDR3 nucleotides: TGTGCCAGCAGCTTAGTCGTAGGACTAGCGGGCACAGATACGCAGTATTTT. This sequence encodes CASSLVVGLAGTDTQYF.

This clonotype has more than one count but fewer than ten. V is TRBV6-2 or TRBV6-3 and J is TRBJ1-2, with D maybe TRBD1 (5 bases). V lost 5 bases and J lost 5, with 15 bases in between. This CDR3 comprises 14 residues. The germline gives CDR1 MNHEY, CDR2 SVGEGT. CDR3 region: CASSTPGGRYGYTF. CDR3 sequence (DNA): TGTGCCAGCAGTACTCCCGGGGGACGATATGGCTACACCTTC.